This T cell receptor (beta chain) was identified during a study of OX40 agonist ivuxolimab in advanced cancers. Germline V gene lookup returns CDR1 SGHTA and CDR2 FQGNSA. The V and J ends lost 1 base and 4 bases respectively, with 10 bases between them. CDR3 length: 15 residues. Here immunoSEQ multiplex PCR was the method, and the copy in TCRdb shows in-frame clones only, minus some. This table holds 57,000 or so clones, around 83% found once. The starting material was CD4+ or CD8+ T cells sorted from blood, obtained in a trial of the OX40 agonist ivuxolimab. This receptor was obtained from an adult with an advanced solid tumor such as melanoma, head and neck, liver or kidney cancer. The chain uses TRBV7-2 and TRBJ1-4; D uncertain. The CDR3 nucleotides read TGTGCCAGCAGCTTAGTGTCCGGGGTTAATGAAAAACTGTTTTTT. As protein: CASSLVSGVNEKLFF.